The 7 T cell receptor beta chains below all came from one sample that was sequenced in a study of cytomegalovirus exposure and HLA in healthy donors. Primers: 60 Vbeta forward and 13 Jbeta reverse. Clones were read by immunoSEQ multiplex PCR, and TCRdb kept only the in-frame ones, dropping some. The table includes under 130,000 clones, roughly 71% detected once. The sequenced material came from PBMCs. The receptors here all came from a man aged 35 to 55 in good health and CMV-seropositive.

J is TRBJ1-6 and V is TRBV28; no clear D gene. CDR3 length equals 12 residues. Trimming left V 6 bases short and J 10 bases short, with 10 bases between. The germline V gene encodes CDR1 MDHEN and CDR2 SYDVKM. CDR3 sequence: CASRPSGSPLHF. CDR3 bases: TGTGCCAGCAGACCCAGCGGGTCACCCCTCCACTTT.

CDR3 coding DNA: TGTGCCAGCAGCTGGGACCTCGGGACAACAATCACAGATACGCAGTATTTT. Residues: CASSWDLGTTITDTQYF. The rearrangement links TRBV5-6 to TRBJ2-3, with a weak D call TRBD1 (6 bases). CDR1 is SGHDT and CDR2 is YYEEEE in the germline V gene. This CDR3 has 17 amino acids. Trimming removed 3 bases at V and 2 bases at J, with 19 bases between.

The V call is TRBV6-6, the J call TRBJ2-3; possible D gene TRBD1, 6 bases. Deletions cut 7 bases from V and 5 bases from J, with 16 bases between. Germline lookup yields CDR1 MNHNY and CDR2 SVGAGI (reference sequence). The CDR3 runs 14 residues. The DNA for the CDR3 is TGTGCCAGCATCTTCCAGGTGGACAGAGATACGCAGTATTTT. It encodes CASIFQVDRDTQYF.

This clone was counted a single time. The chain has TRBV7-3 and TRBJ2-3; D gene unclear. The CDR3 runs 15 residues. V was cut by 5 bases and J by 1 base, with 13 bases left in between. Germline CDR1 SGHTA, CDR2 FQGTGA. Here the CDR3 reads CASSPHLERTDTQYF. The CDR3 region has the DNA TGTGCCAGCAGCCCCCACTTAGAACGCACAGATACGCAGTATTTT.

As for this clone: A junction end diverges from the germline sequence, so it may reflect a read error. The chain has TRBV7-7 and TRBJ2-1; TRBD1 matches 7 bases. Per germline, CDR1 SSHAT and CDR2 FNYEAQ (reference sequence). This CDR3 has 14 residues. The CDR3 region is CASSLMGTDNEQFF. In DNA, the CDR3 is TGTGCTAGCAGCTTAATGGGGACAGACAATGAGCAGTTCTTC.

The V gene is TRBV30, the J gene TRBJ2-7, with 13 nucleotides matching TRBD2. V shed 4 bases, J shed 7 bases, and the junction held 13 bases outside the gene matches. Germline CDR1 and CDR2: GTSNPN and SVGIG (reference sequence). The CDR3 totals 16 residues. DNA for the CDR3: TGTGCCTGGATTGTGCTACTAGCGGGAGGGCCCTCGGAGCAGTACGTC. Protein: CAWIVLLAGGPSEQYV.

The V gene is TRBV19, the J gene TRBJ2-7; D might be TRBD2 (6 bases). The CDR3 runs to 13 residues. CDR1 is LNHDA, CDR2 SQIVND, per germline (reference sequence). V gave up 6 bases and J gave up 4 bases, with 13 bases separating them. CDR3 sequence reads: CASRSKGTYEQYF. The DNA for the CDR3 is TGTGCCAGTAGATCGAAAGGGACTTACGAGCAGTACTTC.